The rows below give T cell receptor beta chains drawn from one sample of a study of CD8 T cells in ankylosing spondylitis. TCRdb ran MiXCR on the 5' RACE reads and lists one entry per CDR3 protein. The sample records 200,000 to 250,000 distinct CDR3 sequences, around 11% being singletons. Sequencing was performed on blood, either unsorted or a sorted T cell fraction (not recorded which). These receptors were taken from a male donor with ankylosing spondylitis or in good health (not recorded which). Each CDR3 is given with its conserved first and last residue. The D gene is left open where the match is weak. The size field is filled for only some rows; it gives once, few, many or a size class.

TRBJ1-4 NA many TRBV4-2 TGTGCCAGCAGCCAGACGGGAGGGAGGGCTGAAAAACTGTTTTTT CASSQTGGRAEKLFF
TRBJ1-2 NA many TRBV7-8 TGTGCCAGCAGTCACAGGGAGGGCGGTGGCTACACCTTC CASSHREGGGYTF
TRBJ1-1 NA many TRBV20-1 TGCAGCCCCAGGGATACAGCGAACACTGAAGCTTTCTTT CSPRDTANTEAFF
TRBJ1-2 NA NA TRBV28 TGTGCCAGTAGTACCCAGGGCTCCTACACCTTC CASSTQGSYTF
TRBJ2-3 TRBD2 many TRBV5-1 TGCGCCAGCAGCTCAGTACCGGGACTACCCACGGATACGCAGTATTTT CASSSVPGLPTDTQYF
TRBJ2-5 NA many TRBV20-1 TGCAGTGCAGGAGGTGAAGCGGTACAAGAGACCCAGTACTTC CSAGGEAVQETQYF
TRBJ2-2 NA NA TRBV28 TGTGCCAGCAGTTTTAGATGGCGGCCTGCGAACACCGGGGAGCTGTTTTTT CASSFRWRPANTGELFF
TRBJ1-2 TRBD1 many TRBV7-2 TGTGCCAGCAGCGTAGGGGACAGGGCCTATGGCTACACCTTC CASSVGDRAYGYTF
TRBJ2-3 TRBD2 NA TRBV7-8 TGTGCCAGCACCTTTGATCTAGGACTAGCGGGAGTATCAGATACGCAGTATTTT CASTFDLGLAGVSDTQYF
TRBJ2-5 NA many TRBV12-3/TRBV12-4 TGTGCCAGCAGTACTGTATCGGAGTTCGGCCAAGAGACCCAGTACTTC CASSTVSEFGQETQYF
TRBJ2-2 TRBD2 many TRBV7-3 TGTGCCAGCAGCCCAGCGGGGGGGCCAAGCGGGGAGCTGTTTTTT CASSPAGGPSGELFF
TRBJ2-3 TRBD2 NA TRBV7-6 TGTGCCAGCAGCGCGAGACTAGCGGGGGGTTCAGATACGCAGTATTTT CASSARLAGGSDTQYF
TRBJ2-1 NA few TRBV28 TGTGCCACACTTCGGGTCTCCTACAATGAGCAGTTCTTC CATLRVSYNEQFF
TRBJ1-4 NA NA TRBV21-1 TGTGCCAGCACAGTCAGGGGATCTAATGAAAAACTGTTTTTT CASTVRGSNEKLFF
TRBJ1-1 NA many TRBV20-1 TGCAGTGCTTATGACAGTTTATTAACTGAAGCTTTCTTT CSAYDSLLTEAFF
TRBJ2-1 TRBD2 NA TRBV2 TGTGCCAGCAGTGAAGTCGCGGCTAGCGGGAGTAGTGATGAGCAGTTCTTC CASSEVAASGSSDEQFF
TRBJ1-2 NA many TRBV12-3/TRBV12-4 TGTGCCAGCAGTTTAGCAGGGGAGGGGGTACCCTTCCGTGGCTACACCTTC CASSLAGEGVPFRGYTF
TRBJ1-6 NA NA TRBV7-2 TGTGCCAGCAGCTTAATGGCAGGGGTGAATTCACCCCTCCACTTT CASSLMAGVNSPLHF
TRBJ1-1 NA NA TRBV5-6 TGTGCCAGCAGCTGGGGACTGTCAGGACTGAACACTGAAGCTTTCTTT CASSWGLSGLNTEAFF
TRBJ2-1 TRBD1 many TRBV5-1 TGCGCCAGCAGCAGCGGGACAGGGCTCGATGAGCAGTTCTTC CASSSGTGLDEQFF
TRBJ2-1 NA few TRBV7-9 TGTGCCAGCAGCTTAATGAGCTCCTACAATGAGCAGTTCTTC CASSLMSSYNEQFF
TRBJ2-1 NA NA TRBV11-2 TGTGCCAGCAGCTATAGGCTCTCCTACAATGAGCAGTTCTTC CASSYRLSYNEQFF
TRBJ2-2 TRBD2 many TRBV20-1 TGCAGTGCTAGGCGGCTAGCGGGGGCCGCGAACACCGGGGAGCTGTTTTTT CSARRLAGAANTGELFF
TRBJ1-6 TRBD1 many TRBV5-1 TGCGCCAGCAGCTTGGCCGGGGACAGGGGATCTTCACCCCTCCACTTT CASSLAGDRGSSPLHF
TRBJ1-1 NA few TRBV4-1 TGCGCCAGCAGCCAAGCAGTGGGGAACACTGAAGCTTTCTTT CASSQAVGNTEAFF
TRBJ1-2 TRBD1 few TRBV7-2 TGTGCCAGCGGAACGAGCGGGACAGTGGTTCGGGGCGGCTACACCTTC CASGTSGTVVRGGYTF
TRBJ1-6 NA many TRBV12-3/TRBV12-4 TGTGCCAGCAGTTTGCAGAATTCACCCCTCCACTTT CASSLQNSPLHF
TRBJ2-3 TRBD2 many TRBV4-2 TGTGCCAGCAGCCTCCGACTAGCGGGGGAGGTAGATACGCAGTATTTT CASSLRLAGEVDTQYF
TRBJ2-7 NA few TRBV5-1 TGCGCCAGCAGCCCTACCGGAACGGGATTCTACGAGCAGTACTTC CASSPTGTGFYEQYF
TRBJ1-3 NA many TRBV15 TGTGCCACTCGAGGGGGGACAAACACCATATATTTT CATRGGTNTIYF
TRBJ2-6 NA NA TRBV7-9 TGTGCCAGCAGCCCACGGACGGTTGGGGCCAACGTCCTGACTTTC CASSPRTVGANVLTF
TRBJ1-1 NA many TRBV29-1 TGCAGCGTTGAGCCACCCCTTGACAGCACTGAAGCTTTCTTT CSVEPPLDSTEAFF
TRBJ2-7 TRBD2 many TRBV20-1 TGCAGTGTTATCCTCGGGACTAGCGACGAGCAGTACTTC CSVILGTSDEQYF
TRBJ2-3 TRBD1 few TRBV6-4 TGTGCCAGCAGTGATCTTCAGGGACAGGGGGTTAACGATACGCAGTATTTT CASSDLQGQGVNDTQYF
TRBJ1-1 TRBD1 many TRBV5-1 TGCGCCAGCAGCCCGACAGGGACGAATAGTGAAGCTTTCTTT CASSPTGTNSEAFF
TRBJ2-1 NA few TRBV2 TGTGCCAGCAGAATAGCCAATGAGCAGTTCTTC CASRIANEQFF
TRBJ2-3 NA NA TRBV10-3 TGTGCCATCAGTGAGTCGACTAGCAGGGGGGATACGCAGTATTTT CAISESTSRGDTQYF
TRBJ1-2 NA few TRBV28 TGTGCCAGCAGTACAGGCTTGAATGGCTACACCTTC CASSTGLNGYTF
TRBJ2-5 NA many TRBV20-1 TGCAGTGCTAGATCACAGGGTTGGGGAGAGACCCAGTACTTC CSARSQGWGETQYF
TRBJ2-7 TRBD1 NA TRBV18 TGTGCCAGCTCACCACGATCGGACAGGGAAAGCGAGCAGTACTTC CASSPRSDRESEQYF
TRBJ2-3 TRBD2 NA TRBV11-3 TGTGCCAGCAGCCTTGGGGCTAGCGGGAGGGCAGATACGCAGTATTTT CASSLGASGRADTQYF
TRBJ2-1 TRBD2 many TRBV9 TGTGCCAGCAGGGCCGGGACTACTCTCTACAATGAGCAGTTCTTC CASRAGTTLYNEQFF
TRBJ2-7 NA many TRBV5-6 TGTGCCAGTCGAATTGGGGGCTTCTACGAGCAGTACTTC CASRIGGFYEQYF
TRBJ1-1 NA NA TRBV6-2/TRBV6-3 TGTGCCAGCAGACCCGCGGGGGGTGGGGGCACTGAAGCTTTCTTT CASRPAGGGGTEAFF
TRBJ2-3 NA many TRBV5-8 TGTGCCAGCAGCAACCTAGCGTTAAGCGGAGATACGCAGTATTTT CASSNLALSGDTQYF
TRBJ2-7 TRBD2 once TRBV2 TGTGCCAGCAGTGAGTGGGGGACTAGCGTCGAGCAGTACTTC CASSEWGTSVEQYF
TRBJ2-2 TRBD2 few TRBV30 TGTGCCTGGGCGGGACTAGCGGTCACCGGGGAGCTGTTTTTT CAWAGLAVTGELFF
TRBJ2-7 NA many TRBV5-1 TGCGCCAGCAGCACCCTCGACTCCTACGAGCAGTACTTC CASSTLDSYEQYF
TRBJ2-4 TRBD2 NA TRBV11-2 TGTGCCAGCAGGGGGGCGCGGGGGGCGGAGATAGCCAAAAACATTCAGTACTTC CASRGARGAEIAKNIQYF